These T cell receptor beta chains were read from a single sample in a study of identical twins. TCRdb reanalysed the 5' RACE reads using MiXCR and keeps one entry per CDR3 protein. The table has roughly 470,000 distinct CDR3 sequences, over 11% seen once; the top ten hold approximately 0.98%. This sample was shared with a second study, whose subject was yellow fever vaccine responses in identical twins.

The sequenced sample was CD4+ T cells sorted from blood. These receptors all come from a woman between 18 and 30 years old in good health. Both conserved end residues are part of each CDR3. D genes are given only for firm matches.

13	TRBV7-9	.	CASSLFSSYGYTF
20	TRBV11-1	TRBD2	CASSPLNSGGAVGRTDTQYF
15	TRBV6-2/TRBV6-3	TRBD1	CASKLGQADNQPQHF
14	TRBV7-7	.	CASSLREGTGELFF
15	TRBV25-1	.	CASSESRTPAHEQYF
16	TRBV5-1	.	CASSGGSTGPQETQYF
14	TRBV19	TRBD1	CASTSRGQDPVLTF
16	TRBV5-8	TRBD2	CASSPDLTSRNNEQFF
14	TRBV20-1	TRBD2	CSARLAGALDTQYF
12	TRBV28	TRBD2	CATLAGTYEQYF
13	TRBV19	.	CATRQAQAYEQYF
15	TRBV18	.	CASSPDSKRGGELFF
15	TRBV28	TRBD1	CASSLRTGTGQKQYF
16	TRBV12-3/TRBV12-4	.	CASSLGDWSLSYEQYF
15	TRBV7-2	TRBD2	CASSSRTSTTGELFF
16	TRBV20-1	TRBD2	CSARDWPSGSPDGAFF
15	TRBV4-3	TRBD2	CASSQVNSGVYEQYF
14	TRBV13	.	CASSRDLGGDTQYF
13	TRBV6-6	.	CATLPGYHSPLHF
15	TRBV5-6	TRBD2	CASTTRGGATDTQYF
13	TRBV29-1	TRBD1	CSVGWTGVYEQYF
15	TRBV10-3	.	CAISGGGSSTDTQYF
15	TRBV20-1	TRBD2	CSARDLSGVWKTQYF
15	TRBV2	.	CASTRTIIRNTEAFF
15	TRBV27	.	CASSSNRVGTGELFF
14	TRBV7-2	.	CASRGAGRSYEQYF
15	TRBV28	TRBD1	CASRFAGQGEETQYF
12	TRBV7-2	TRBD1	CASSSKQGTVFF
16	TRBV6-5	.	CASSYSGSGNTGELFF
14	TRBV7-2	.	CASSLVASYNEQFF
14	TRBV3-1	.	CASSQGAGDSPLHF
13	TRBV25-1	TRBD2	CASSGAGGVEQYF
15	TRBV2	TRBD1	CASSGTGLDYNEQFF
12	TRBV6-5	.	CASSPEVGEQFF
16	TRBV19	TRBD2	CASSPAGTRSTDTQYF
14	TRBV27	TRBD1	CASSLKGAQYEQYF
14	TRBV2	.	CASSERRSGQPQHF
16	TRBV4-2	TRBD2	CASSRGASGGYYEQYF
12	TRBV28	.	CASRDGRETQYF
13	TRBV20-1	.	CSARRLISYEQYF
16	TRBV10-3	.	CAISSPPGRNTDTQYF
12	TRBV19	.	CASSIRGPEAFF
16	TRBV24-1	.	CATSDSSQGNTGELFF
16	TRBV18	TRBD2	CASSPLPSGKYNEQFF
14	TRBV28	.	CASGSPAEAGELFF
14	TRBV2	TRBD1	CASSRDRGSTEAFF
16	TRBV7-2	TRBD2	CASSSRLAGGLDEQFF
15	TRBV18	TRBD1	CASSPGQGAGDEQFF
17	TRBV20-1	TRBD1	CSARDLGEQGRTYEQYF